This paragraph covers one T cell receptor (beta chain) sequence. Antigen specificity is unknown. This entry comes from a study of cytomegalovirus exposure and HLA in healthy donors. Study context: In an earlier analysis, 95 million to 130 million unique TCR beta sequences were found from 150 million to 200 million T cells.

Amplification used 60 Vbeta primers and 13 Jbeta primers. Repertoires were generated with immunoSEQ multiplex PCR, while TCRdb's copy carries only in-frame clones and drops some. This sample has over 75,000 clones, with about three quarters found just once. This CDR3 is 13 amino acids long. The ends were cut back, 4 bases at V and 8 bases at J, with 14 bases in the middle. Looked up from germline, CDR1 is LGHNA and CDR2 is YSLEER. General observations from the study: Most CMV-associated TCR beta chains were later found to appear HLA-restricted. A prior analysis recorded that most TCR beta V segments were productive about 87% or about 30% of the time.

These donors, healthy bone marrow donors, were studied. The origin of this receptor is a man in his fifties or sixties in good health and CMV-seropositive. Material: PBMCs. The rearrangement joins TRBV4-3 to TRBJ1-2; weak D call: TRBD1 (5 bases). CDR3: CASSPHRLGGYTF. The CDR3, as DNA: TGCGCCAGCAGCCCACACAGGCTTGGAGGCTACACCTTC.